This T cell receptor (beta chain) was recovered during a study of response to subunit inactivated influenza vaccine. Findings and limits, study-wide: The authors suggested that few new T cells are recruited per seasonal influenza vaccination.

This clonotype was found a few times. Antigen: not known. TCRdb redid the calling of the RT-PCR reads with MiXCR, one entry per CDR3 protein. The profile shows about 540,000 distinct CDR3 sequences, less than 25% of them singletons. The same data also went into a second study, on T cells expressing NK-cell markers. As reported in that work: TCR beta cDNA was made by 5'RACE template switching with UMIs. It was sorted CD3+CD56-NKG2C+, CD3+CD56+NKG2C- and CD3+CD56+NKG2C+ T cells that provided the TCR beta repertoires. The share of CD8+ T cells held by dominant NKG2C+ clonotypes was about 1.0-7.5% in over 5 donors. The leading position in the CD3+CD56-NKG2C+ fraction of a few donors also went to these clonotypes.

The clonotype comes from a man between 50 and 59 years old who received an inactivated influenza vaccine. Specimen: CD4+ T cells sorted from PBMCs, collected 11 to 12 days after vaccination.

The CDR3 DNA sequence: TGCGCCAGCAGCTCTCAAAAGGAAGTGGAGACCCAGTACTTC. Translating it yields CASSSQKEVETQYF. This sequence joins TRBV5-1 and TRBJ2-5; D is uncertain. Germline CDR1 reads SGHRS; CDR2 reads YFSETQ. This CDR3 contains 14 residues. Trimming took off 3 bases at V and 5 bases at J, with 14 bases between the two ends.